This T cell receptor beta chain was recorded in a study of quantifying T cell responses using KT2 cells. Study information: TCR alpha and beta constant-region primers primed reverse transcription of RNA. General study points: Even the lowest spike-in, about one KT2 cell per 100,000 PBMC, yielded detectable KT2 sequences.

In the case of this clonotype: Antigen: not known.

The CDR3 spans 13 residues. Between the trimmed V and J ends, which lost 0 bases and 9 bases, there was a span of 12 bases. The germline gives CDR1 SQVTM, CDR2 ANQGSEA. An oligo carrying a UMI was ligated to the cDNA 3' end. An equimolar mix of RC1.1 and RC1.2 primed the beta chain across TRBC1 and TRBC2. TCRdb ran MiXCR on the UMI-ligation and nested PCR reads and lists one entry per CDR3 protein. The sample has about 30,000 distinct CDR3 sequences, 7.3% seen once. The rearrangement links TRBV29-1 to TRBJ2-1, with TRBD2 as a possible D gene (6 bases). The receptor comes from a human donor. The specimen was PBMCs spiked with cells of the T cell clone KT2. Here the CDR3 reads CSVEERLRGEQFF. The CDR3 DNA reads TGCAGCGTTGAAGAGAGGTTGCGGGGTGAGCAGTTCTTC.